Listed below are T cell receptor beta chains from one sample, sequenced in a study of T and B cells in COVID-19 patients. TCRdb called the multiplex PCR reads again in MiXCR, with one record for every CDR3 protein. In the table there are about 8,000 distinct CDR3 sequences, roughly 25% of which are singletons. What was sequenced was blood. All receptors derive from a human donor with active COVID-19. Each CDR3 is given with its conserved first and last residue. Fields, in order: CDR3 DNA, CDR3 protein, V gene, D gene, J gene, clone size. The D gene is left open where the match is weak. Part of the rows lack a size; the others show once, few, many or a class for expanded clones.

cdr3_nt: TGCAGCACGCGGGGGGGCAGCTTGTATGAGCAGTTCTTC
cdr3_aa: CSTRGGSLYEQFF
v_call: TRBV29-1
d_call: TRBD2
j_call: TRBJ2-1
clone_size: medium-sized

cdr3_nt: TGTGCCACCAGCACCGGTTATGAAGCTTTCTTT
cdr3_aa: CATSTGYEAFF
v_call: TRBV15
d_call: NA
j_call: TRBJ1-1
clone_size: NA

cdr3_nt: TGTGCCATTAGACAGTCCCCTGGAAACACCATATATTTT
cdr3_aa: CAIRQSPGNTIYF
v_call: TRBV10-3
d_call: NA
j_call: TRBJ1-3
clone_size: few

cdr3_nt: TGTGCCAGCAGCCTTAGCGGGGGGGGGGGTTACAATGAGCAGTTCTTC
cdr3_aa: CASSLSGGGGYNEQFF
v_call: TRBV5-5
d_call: TRBD2
j_call: TRBJ2-1
clone_size: NA

cdr3_nt: TGTGCCACCAGCCGCGGGACAGCGGCAGATACGCAGTATTTT
cdr3_aa: CATSRGTAADTQYF
v_call: TRBV15
d_call: NA
j_call: TRBJ2-3
clone_size: medium-sized

cdr3_nt: TGTGCCAGTAGTCTTCGCCTACTAGCGGGACCTAAAGAGCAGTTCTTC
cdr3_aa: CASSLRLLAGPKEQFF
v_call: TRBV19
d_call: TRBD2
j_call: TRBJ2-1
clone_size: medium-sized

cdr3_nt: TGCAGCACGAGTAGCGGGAGTGTAGATACGCAGTATTTT
cdr3_aa: CSTSSGSVDTQYF
v_call: TRBV29-1
d_call: TRBD2
j_call: TRBJ2-3
clone_size: medium-sized

cdr3_nt: TGTGCCAGCTCACCGTCGAGGGCAGGAGGCTACACCTTC
cdr3_aa: CASSPSRAGGYTF
v_call: TRBV18
d_call: NA
j_call: TRBJ1-2
clone_size: NA

cdr3_nt: TGCAGCGTTGAAGGGTCCAGGGAGACGGGGGCCAACGTCCTGACTTTC
cdr3_aa: CSVEGSRETGANVLTF
v_call: TRBV29-1
d_call: NA
j_call: TRBJ2-6
clone_size: medium-sized

cdr3_nt: TGTGCCAGCAGCCCCCCGGGACTAGCGGGTTCTAATGAGCAGTTCTTC
cdr3_aa: CASSPPGLAGSNEQFF
v_call: TRBV12-3/TRBV12-4
d_call: TRBD2
j_call: TRBJ2-1
clone_size: few

cdr3_nt: TGTGCCAGCAGCCCGATCGGGACCGTGAGGGGCTACACCTTC
cdr3_aa: CASSPIGTVRGYTF
v_call: TRBV7-2
d_call: NA
j_call: TRBJ1-2
clone_size: NA

cdr3_nt: TGTGCCACCAGCGGGGCGGTTTCGGATACGCAGTATTTT
cdr3_aa: CATSGAVSDTQYF
v_call: TRBV15
d_call: NA
j_call: TRBJ2-3
clone_size: medium-sized

cdr3_nt: TGTGCCAGCAGTTTGGGGGAGACCCAGTACTTC
cdr3_aa: CASSLGETQYF
v_call: TRBV27
d_call: NA
j_call: TRBJ2-5
clone_size: medium-sized

cdr3_nt: TGTGCCAGCAGTTACTCAGGCGGCTCTGGAAACACCATATATTTT
cdr3_aa: CASSYSGGSGNTIYF
v_call: TRBV6-5
d_call: NA
j_call: TRBJ1-3
clone_size: few

cdr3_nt: TGTGCCAGCAGCTCTAGGGGAATCAAACAAGAGCAGTACTTC
cdr3_aa: CASSSRGIKQEQYF
v_call: TRBV7-6
d_call: NA
j_call: TRBJ2-7
clone_size: few

cdr3_nt: TGTGCCAGCAGTGAACGGACGGAGGGAGAGCAGTTCTTC
cdr3_aa: CASSERTEGEQFF
v_call: TRBV6-5
d_call: NA
j_call: TRBJ2-1
clone_size: medium-sized

cdr3_nt: TGTGCCACTAGGGGGGACGGAAACACCATATATTTT
cdr3_aa: CATRGDGNTIYF
v_call: TRBV7-9
d_call: NA
j_call: TRBJ1-3
clone_size: NA

cdr3_nt: TGTGCCAGCAGCTTACAAGAGGCAGATACGCAGTATTTT
cdr3_aa: CASSLQEADTQYF
v_call: TRBV7-2
d_call: NA
j_call: TRBJ2-3
clone_size: once

cdr3_nt: TGCAGCGTTGAAGTAGGAGGGACGGGACAGGGGGCTCCTTATACGCAGTATTTT
cdr3_aa: CSVEVGGTGQGAPYTQYF
v_call: TRBV29-1
d_call: TRBD1
j_call: TRBJ2-3
clone_size: once

cdr3_nt: TGTGCCAGCAGCCTGAGGGTACTAGCGGGACTCAATGAGCAGTTCTTC
cdr3_aa: CASSLRVLAGLNEQFF
v_call: TRBV7-4
d_call: TRBD2
j_call: TRBJ2-1
clone_size: NA

cdr3_nt: TGTGCCATCAGTCCACTAGCGGCTGGGCCAGATACGCAGTATTTT
cdr3_aa: CAISPLAAGPDTQYF
v_call: TRBV10-3
d_call: TRBD2
j_call: TRBJ2-3
clone_size: once

cdr3_nt: TGCGCCAGCAGCCAACTAGCGGGGGGGGCCAAAAACATTCAGTACTTC
cdr3_aa: CASSQLAGGAKNIQYF
v_call: TRBV5-1
d_call: TRBD2
j_call: TRBJ2-4
clone_size: NA

cdr3_nt: TGTGCCAGTAGTACCACCCGGATGGACAGGGGGCTTCAGTACGAGCAGTACTTC
cdr3_aa: CASSTTRMDRGLQYEQYF
v_call: TRBV19
d_call: TRBD1
j_call: TRBJ2-7
clone_size: medium-sized

cdr3_nt: TGTGCCAGCAGTCCCGTCAGGGGGCCCCTCCACTTT
cdr3_aa: CASSPVRGPLHF
v_call: TRBV28
d_call: TRBD1
j_call: TRBJ1-6
clone_size: NA

cdr3_nt: TGTGCCAGCTCTGCCCCAGGGGTCCACGAGCAGTACTTC
cdr3_aa: CASSAPGVHEQYF
v_call: TRBV27
d_call: NA
j_call: TRBJ2-7
clone_size: few

cdr3_nt: TGTGCCAGCAGTTCCGGGACGGGACTTTACGAGCAGTACTTC
cdr3_aa: CASSSGTGLYEQYF
v_call: TRBV12-3/TRBV12-4
d_call: NA
j_call: TRBJ2-7
clone_size: few

cdr3_nt: TGTGCCAGCAGTCCCGGGACAGGGGACCAAGAGACCCAGTACTTC
cdr3_aa: CASSPGTGDQETQYF
v_call: TRBV6-2/TRBV6-3
d_call: TRBD1
j_call: TRBJ2-5
clone_size: NA

cdr3_nt: TGTGCCAGCAGTCCATGGGGGGGGCGCGGGCAGCCCCAGCATTTT
cdr3_aa: CASSPWGGRGQPQHF
v_call: TRBV27
d_call: NA
j_call: TRBJ1-5
clone_size: NA

cdr3_nt: TGCGCCAGCAGCTGGACCGAGCGTACCCCCGGGGAGCTGTTTTTT
cdr3_aa: CASSWTERTPGELFF
v_call: TRBV5-1
d_call: NA
j_call: TRBJ2-2
clone_size: NA

cdr3_nt: TGCAGCGTTGCCGACATCGGGGAGCTGTTTTTT
cdr3_aa: CSVADIGELFF
v_call: TRBV29-1
d_call: NA
j_call: TRBJ2-2
clone_size: medium-sized

cdr3_nt: TGTGCCGGTAAGTTGAGGTATTTCATGTGTCAGCCCCAGCATTTT
cdr3_aa: CAGKLRYFMCQPQHF
v_call: TRBV10-3
d_call: NA
j_call: TRBJ1-5
clone_size: few

cdr3_nt: TGTGCCAGCAGTTTTACGCCGGGGGGACGAGAGACCCAGTACTTC
cdr3_aa: CASSFTPGGRETQYF
v_call: TRBV6-5
d_call: TRBD2
j_call: TRBJ2-5
clone_size: medium-sized

cdr3_nt: TGTGCCAGCAGCCGCGGGACTAGGACCCCCTACGAGCAGTACTTC
cdr3_aa: CASSRGTRTPYEQYF
v_call: TRBV6-5
d_call: TRBD2
j_call: TRBJ2-7
clone_size: medium-sized

cdr3_nt: TGTGCCAGCAGCTTGGAGGGGAATTGGTACGAGCAGTACTTC
cdr3_aa: CASSLEGNWYEQYF
v_call: TRBV5-4
d_call: NA
j_call: TRBJ2-7
clone_size: few

cdr3_nt: TGTGCCAGCAGTGAAGCAGGGGACACAGATACGCAGTATTTT
cdr3_aa: CASSEAGDTDTQYF
v_call: TRBV6-4
d_call: NA
j_call: TRBJ2-3
clone_size: many

cdr3_nt: TGTGCCAGCAGTAGCGGGGGGGCAGATACGCAGTATTTT
cdr3_aa: CASSSGGADTQYF
v_call: TRBV6-5
d_call: TRBD2
j_call: TRBJ2-3
clone_size: NA

cdr3_nt: TGCAGCGGCTCAGGAGGGACGGGACAGGGGGCGAGGGTCGGTGAAAAACTGTTTTTT
cdr3_aa: CSGSGGTGQGARVGEKLFF
v_call: TRBV29-1
d_call: TRBD1
j_call: TRBJ1-4
clone_size: NA

cdr3_nt: TGTGCCAGCTCACCTCGGGCACCTACTAACACCGGGGAGCTGTTTTTT
cdr3_aa: CASSPRAPTNTGELFF
v_call: TRBV18
d_call: NA
j_call: TRBJ2-2
clone_size: medium-sized

cdr3_nt: TGTGCCAGCCGTTCGGGAGGGTCGAACACCGGGGAGCTGTTTTTT
cdr3_aa: CASRSGGSNTGELFF
v_call: TRBV6-5
d_call: TRBD2
j_call: TRBJ2-2
clone_size: medium-sized

cdr3_nt: TGTGCCATCAGCCTCCAGGGGACCGGGGAGCTGTTTTTT
cdr3_aa: CAISLQGTGELFF
v_call: TRBV10-3
d_call: NA
j_call: TRBJ2-2
clone_size: NA

cdr3_nt: TGTGCCAGCTCACCGGAGACAGGAGTCTCTGGAAACACCATATATTTT
cdr3_aa: CASSPETGVSGNTIYF
v_call: TRBV18
d_call: NA
j_call: TRBJ1-3
clone_size: NA

cdr3_nt: TGTGCCAGTAATTTGAGCGGAGCCAAAAACATTCAGTACTTC
cdr3_aa: CASNLSGAKNIQYF
v_call: TRBV19
d_call: NA
j_call: TRBJ2-4
clone_size: many

cdr3_nt: TGTGCCAGCAGTCCCCAATCAATCACTAGCGGTGAGCAGTTCTTC
cdr3_aa: CASSPQSITSGEQFF
v_call: TRBV6-1
d_call: TRBD2
j_call: TRBJ2-1
clone_size: medium-sized

cdr3_nt: TGTGCCAGCAGTTCACAGGGGGGTATTATTAAAAAACTGTTTTTT
cdr3_aa: CASSSQGGIIKKLFF
v_call: TRBV6-5
d_call: TRBD1
j_call: TRBJ1-4
clone_size: few

cdr3_nt: TGTGCCAGCAACCAAGGAGAGTGGCGTAGCTCCTACAATGAGCAGTTCTTC
cdr3_aa: CASNQGEWRSSYNEQFF
v_call: TRBV7-9
d_call: NA
j_call: TRBJ2-1
clone_size: NA